This note documents a single TCR beta chain sequence. Original handling: Amplification from reference gene primers served as the basis for estimated nucleated cell counts. Libraries were prepared by immunoSEQ multiplex PCR; TCRdb keeps only in-frame clonotypes and omits some of them. V and J calls plus clone size are reproduced from that table; the DNA served to infer D and trimming. The sample records approximately 290,000 clones, 90% being singletons. Recruitment covered 20 to 25 US areas and drew participants whose ages spanned about 18 to 95 years. Participants had their cohort set by participant-reported clinical history. These data come from a study of blood T cell repertoires in COVID-19. Overall study: The analysed material was cDNA or gDNA that came from T cells, B-cell-depleted T cells, or PBMCs.

Germline V lookup: CDR1 LGHDT, CDR2 YNNKEL (reference sequence). The V end was cut by 3 bases, the J end by 4 bases, with 13 bases between. The CDR3 contains 15 residues. The sequenced sample consisted of PBMCs or T cells enriched from blood (not recorded which). The chain links TRBV3-1 (or the pseudogene TRBV3-2) to TRBJ1-5; TRBD1 is a possible D gene (5 bases). The receptor comes from a woman aged 18-29 years with acute COVID-19. Here the CDR3 reads CASSHAGQRNQPQHF. The CDR3 nucleotides read TGTGCCAGCAGCCACGCAGGGCAGCGTAATCAGCCCCAGCATTTT.